The 13 T cell receptor beta chains listed next were all sequenced from one sample in a study of PD-L1 blockade in urothelial cancer. Generated by immunoSEQ multiplex PCR, the TCRdb table keeps only in-frame clones and is missing some. The sample has over 65,000 clones, approximately 80% seen once. The source material was PBMCs, sampled around atezolizumab (anti-PD-L1) treatment. These receptors all come from a man between 65 and 85 years old with urothelial cancer.

The chain couples TRBV5-1 to TRBJ2-1, with 9 positions matching TRBD2. Per germline, CDR1 SGHRS and CDR2 YFSETQ. This CDR3 region has 15 residues. J was trimmed by 7 bases and V by 6 bases; bases with no gene match: 11. CDR3 protein: CASTSAGGPENEQFF. The CDR3 bases are TGCGCCAGCACCTCGGCGGGAGGGCCGGAAAATGAGCAGTTCTTC. The whole variable domain, remainder taken from reference TRBV5-1 and TRBJ2-1, is KAGVTQTPRYLIKTRGQQVTLSCSPISGHRSVSWYQQTPGQGLQFLFEYFSETQRNKGNFPGRFSGRQFSNSRSEMNVSTLELGDSALYLCASTSAGGPENEQFFGPGTRLTVL.

The V call is TRBV10-1, the J call TRBJ2-2, with D possibly TRBD1 on 6 matching bases. CDR1 is WNHNN and CDR2 is SYGVQD in the germline V gene (reference sequence). The length of the CDR3 is 15 residues. With 3 bases removed from V and 1 base from J, the gap between germline ends came to 9 bases. CDR3 sequence reads: CASSDGTLNTGELFF. CDR3 bases: TGCGCCAGCAGTGACGGGACATTGAACACCGGGGAGCTGTTTTTT.

Here the CDR3 reads CASSLGVGQSYEQYF. The CDR3 DNA reads TGTGCCAGCAGCTTAGGGGTGGGACAGAGCTACGAGCAGTACTTC. The rearrangement joins TRBV7-7 to TRBJ2-7; 7 bases align to TRBD1. J lost 3 bases, V lost 1 base, and 6 bases had no gene match. This CDR3 contains 15 residues. Germline V gene lookup returns CDR1 SSHAT and CDR2 FNYEAQ (reference sequence).

The J gene is TRBJ1-1, the V gene TRBV7-9, with 9 positions matching TRBD1. J lost 0 bases, V lost 2 bases, and 7 bases had no gene match. CDR1 SEHNR and CDR2 FQNEAQ come from the germline V gene (reference sequence). CDR3 length: 17 amino acids. The CDR3 reads CASSLRDRVSVNTEAFF. CDR3 sequence (DNA): TGTGCCAGCAGCTTACGGGACAGGGTATCCGTGAACACTGAAGCTTTCTTT.

The chain combines TRBV2 with TRBJ2-5; D is perhaps TRBD2 (6 bases). Per the germline V gene, CDR1 is SNHLY and CDR2 is FYNNEI. This CDR3 is built from 15 residues. V lost 8 bases to trimming and J lost 1 base, with 17 bases between them. The CDR3 coding sequence is TGTGCCAGCGCGGGGTTGAACGGGGTCCAAGAGACCCAGTACTTC. Encoded protein: CASAGLNGVQETQYF.

The chain joins TRBV19 to TRBJ2-7; 8 bases map to TRBD1. This CDR3 has 14 amino acids. Losses at the gene ends were 7 bases for V and 7 bases for J; bases not matched to a gene: 12. The germline gives CDR1 LNHDA, CDR2 SQIVND (reference sequence). In nucleotides, the CDR3 is TGTGCCAGTACCGCAATTGGACAGGGTGGGGAGCAGTACTTC. This codes for CASTAIGQGGEQYF. The full variable domain, rest sourced from reference TRBV19 and TRBJ2-7, is DGGITQSPKYLFRKEGQNVTLSCEQNLNHDAMYWYRQDPGQGLRLIYYSQIVNDFQKGDIAEGYSVSREKKESFPLTVTSAQKNPTAFYLCASTAIGQGGEQYFGPGTRLTVT.

The chain has TRBV19 and TRBJ2-1, with 11 bases matching TRBD2. Germline values: CDR1 LNHDA, CDR2 SQIVND (reference sequence). There are 19 residues in the CDR3. The trim removed 6 bases at V and 3 bases at J, leaving 16 bases unmatched. CDR3: CASRPLAGGGGARYNEQFF. CDR3 sequence (DNA): TGTGCCAGTAGACCTCTAGCGGGAGGAGGTGGGGCTCGCTACAATGAGCAGTTCTTC.

The rearrangement joins TRBV7-8 to TRBJ1-1, with D hard to call. V was shortened by 1 base and J by 0 bases, with 9 bases between the two germline ends. The CDR3 is 15 amino acids. Germline CDR1 is SGHVS and CDR2 is FQNEAQ. CDR3 amino acids: CASSLVEVMNTEAFF. CDR3 in DNA: TGTGCCAGCAGCTTAGTGGAGGTAATGAACACTGAAGCTTTCTTT.

This clone was counted once. The chain recombines TRBV9 with TRBJ1-3, with TRBD1 as a possible D gene (5 bases). Trimming cost V 2 bases and J 4 bases, with 10 bases left between them. The germline V gene has CDR1 SGDLS and CDR2 YYNGEE. The CDR3 sequence is 14 residues long. CDR3 in DNA: TGTGCCAGCAGCGTTGGAGGGGTGGGAAACACCATATATTTT. Translation: CASSVGGVGNTIYF.

The V and J genes are TRBV6-1 and TRBJ2-7; TRBD2 matches at 10 bases. CDR3 size: 15 residues. CDR1 is MNHNS, CDR2 SASEGT, per germline. J was trimmed by 4 bases and V by 8 bases; bases with no gene match: 11. As DNA, the CDR3 is TGTGCCAGCGGGGGTAGGGTAGCGGGAGGATACGAGCAGTACTTC. Translation gives CASGGRVAGGYEQYF.

This chain links TRBV28 with TRBJ1-2; 10 nucleotides align to TRBD1. V was clipped by 5 bases and J by 7 bases; unmatched bases: 4. CDR3 length: 13 amino acids. Germline values: CDR1 MDHEN, CDR2 SYDVKM. CDR3 sequence: CASSRQGAGGYTF. The CDR3 DNA sequence: TGTGCCAGCAGTCGACAGGGGGCGGGTGGCTACACCTTC.

This chain connects TRBV28 to TRBJ1-4, with D hard to call. This CDR3 contains 14 residues. V gave up 5 bases and J gave up 7 bases, with 14 bases separating them. Germline V gene data show CDR1 as MDHEN and CDR2 as SYDVKM. CDR3 protein: CASSGPLRSEKLFF. CDR3 sequence (DNA): TGTGCCAGCAGTGGGCCCCTTCGCAGTGAAAAACTGTTTTTT.

The gene calls are TRBV7-6 and TRBJ2-3; 8 bases are a match to TRBD2. Trimming removed 1 base from V and 13 bases from J; junction bases left unmatched: 7. Germline CDR1 and CDR2: SGHVS and FNYEAQ. The CDR3 has 13 residues. CDR3 amino acids: CASSLDWGGRKYF. CDR3 sequence (DNA): TGTGCCAGCAGCTTAGATTGGGGCGGGAGGAAGTATTTT.